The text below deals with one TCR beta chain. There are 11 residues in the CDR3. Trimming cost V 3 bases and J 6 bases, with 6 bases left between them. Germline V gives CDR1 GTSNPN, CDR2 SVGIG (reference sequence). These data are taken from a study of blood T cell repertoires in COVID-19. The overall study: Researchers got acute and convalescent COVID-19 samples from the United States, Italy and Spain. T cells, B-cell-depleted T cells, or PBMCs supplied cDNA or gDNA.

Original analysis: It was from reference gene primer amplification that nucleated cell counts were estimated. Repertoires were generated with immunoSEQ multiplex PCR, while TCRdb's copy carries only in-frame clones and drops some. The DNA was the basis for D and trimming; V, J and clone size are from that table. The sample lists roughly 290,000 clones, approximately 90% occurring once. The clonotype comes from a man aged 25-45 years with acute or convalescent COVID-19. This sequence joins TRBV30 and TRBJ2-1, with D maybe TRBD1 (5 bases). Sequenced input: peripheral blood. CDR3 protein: CAWSRVNEQFF. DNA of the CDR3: TGTGCCTGGAGCAGGGTCAATGAGCAGTTCTTC.